This T cell receptor (beta chain) was documented in a study of T-cell memory formation after mild COVID-19. Study as a whole: TCR clusters showed largely donor specificity. Study-level findings and limits: Contracting clones from day 15 to 85 showed balanced CD4/CD8; later expanders favored CD4+. CD4+ contracting clones lay mainly in CM and EM, CD8+ ones in EMRA.

At least ten counts were recorded for this clonotype. Its antigen is not known. V was clipped by 5 bases and J by 1 base; unmatched bases: 4. The length of the CDR3 is 15 residues. CDR1 and CDR2 from the germline V gene are SGHTA and FQGNSA. TCR alpha and TCR beta cDNA libraries carrying sample barcodes and UMIs were produced by 5'RACE using constant-segment primers. TCRdb reanalysed the 5' RACE reads using MiXCR and keeps one entry per CDR3 protein. The table has hundreds of thousands of distinct CDR3 sequences, 15% to 20% seen once. The chain combines TRBV7-2 with TRBJ2-3, with 9 positions matching TRBD1. The TCR sequence derives from a man aged 18 to 29 who had mild COVID-19 (a few samples of this study predate the infection). Cell type and time point are not known. The sequenced sample consisted of PBMCs or a T cell subset sorted from them (not recorded which). The CDR3: CASSPQGAGTDTQYF. The CDR3 DNA reads as TGTGCCAGCAGCCCACAGGGGGCTGGCACAGATACGCAGTATTTT.